Listed below are T cell receptor beta chains from one sample, sequenced in a study of OX40 agonist ivuxolimab in advanced cancers. Only in-frame clones appear in the TCRdb table, and some are missing; sequencing was by immunoSEQ multiplex PCR. Of roughly 56,000 clones in the sample, more than 70% are singletons; the top ten hold over 2%. The sample consisted of CD4+ or CD8+ T cells sorted from blood, taken in a trial of the OX40 agonist ivuxolimab. The source of these receptors is an adult with an advanced solid tumor such as melanoma, head and neck, liver or kidney cancer. Both conserved end residues are part of each CDR3. D genes are given only for firm matches. The size of a clone is reported for some rows only, either as once, few or many, or as a class for expanded clones.

clone size	V gene	D gene	J gene	CDR3 protein	CDR3 DNA
.	TRBV11-3	TRBD1	TRBJ2-7	CASSLDGTGYEQYF	TGTGCCAGCAGCTTAGACGGGACAGGGTACGAGCAGTACTTC
.	TRBV7-9	.	TRBJ1-2	CASSDIDYGYTF	TGTGCCAGCAGCGATATTGACTATGGCTACACCTTC
.	TRBV6-5	.	TRBJ2-5	CASSSDRETQYF	TGTGCCAGCAGTTCCGACAGGGAGACCCAGTACTTC
.	TRBV6-5	TRBD1	TRBJ1-2	CASSPGTANYGYTF	TGTGCCAGCAGTCCCGGGACAGCGAACTATGGCTACACCTTC
.	TRBV7-9	.	TRBJ2-1	CASSLGSAIPHEQFF	TGTGCCAGCAGCTTAGGATCGGCCATCCCCCATGAGCAGTTCTTC
few	TRBV9	.	TRBJ2-3	CASSFSPAADTQYF	TGTGCCAGCAGTTTTTCGCCAGCGGCAGATACGCAGTATTTT
.	TRBV29-1	.	TRBJ1-1	CSVETLEAFF	TGCAGCGTTGAAACTCTGGAAGCTTTCTTT
once	TRBV7-9	TRBD1	TRBJ1-3	CASRTGQEYSGNTIYF	TGTGCCAGCAGAACCGGACAGGAGTACTCTGGAAACACCATATATTTT
.	TRBV7-6	TRBD2	TRBJ2-7	CASSPGLAGDTYEQYF	TGTGCCAGCAGCCCGGGACTAGCGGGGGACACCTACGAGCAGTACTTC
.	TRBV19	.	TRBJ2-6	CASSILKNSGANVLTF	TGTGCCAGTAGTATCCTTAAGAACTCTGGGGCCAACGTCCTGACTTTC
.	TRBV7-8	.	TRBJ1-4	CASSAYRVGSEKLFF	TGTGCCAGCAGCGCCTACAGGGTAGGGAGTGAAAAACTGTTTTTT
.	TRBV4-2	.	TRBJ1-6	CASSQALRGNSPLHF	TGTGCCAGCAGCCAAGCCCTCCGGGGAAATTCACCCCTCCACTTT
.	TRBV7-2	.	TRBJ2-6	CASSLRLGNSGANVLTF	TGTGCCAGCAGCTTAAGGTTAGGGAACTCTGGGGCCAACGTCCTGACTTTC
few	TRBV5-1	TRBD1	TRBJ1-1	CASSPGGDRNTEAFF	TGCGCCAGCAGCCCCGGGGGGGACAGGAACACTGAAGCTTTCTTT
.	TRBV5-1	.	TRBJ1-5	CASSPDGQNNQPQHF	TGCGCCAGCAGCCCGGACGGTCAGAACAATCAGCCCCAGCATTTT
.	TRBV30	TRBD1	TRBJ1-3	CAWTGGDGNTIYF	TGTGCCTGGACAGGGGGAGATGGAAACACCATATATTTT
.	TRBV18	.	TRBJ2-2	CASSREEAGNTGELFF	TGTGCCAGCTCTCGCGAAGAAGCGGGGAACACCGGGGAGCTGTTTTTT
.	TRBV7-8	TRBD2	TRBJ2-2	CASSFGLAGINTGELFF	TGTGCCAGCAGCTTCGGACTAGCGGGGATCAACACCGGGGAGCTGTTTTTT
.	TRBV19	TRBD2	TRBJ2-1	CASSIGLARNNEQFF	TGTGCCAGTAGTATAGGACTAGCAAGAAACAATGAGCAGTTCTTC
.	TRBV6-1	.	TRBJ2-5	CASSARGAGETQYF	TGTGCCAGCAGTGCCAGGGGAGCGGGGGAGACCCAGTACTTC
.	TRBV6-6	.	TRBJ1-4	CASRLETNEKLFF	TGTGCCAGCAGGCTCGAAACTAATGAAAAACTGTTTTTT
.	TRBV4-1	.	TRBJ1-5	CASSDDGRNQPQHF	TGCGCCAGCAGCGACGACGGTCGCAATCAGCCCCAGCATTTT
few	TRBV7-9	.	TRBJ1-2	CASSPGTYGYTF	TGTGCCAGCAGCCCGGGTACCTATGGCTACACCTTC
.	TRBV29-1	.	TRBJ1-1	CSVEGTEAFF	TGCAGCGTTGAAGGGACTGAAGCTTTCTTT
.	TRBV4-2	.	TRBJ2-3	CASSLSRSEITDTQYF	TGTGCCAGCAGCCTCTCACGGAGCGAGATTACAGATACGCAGTATTTT